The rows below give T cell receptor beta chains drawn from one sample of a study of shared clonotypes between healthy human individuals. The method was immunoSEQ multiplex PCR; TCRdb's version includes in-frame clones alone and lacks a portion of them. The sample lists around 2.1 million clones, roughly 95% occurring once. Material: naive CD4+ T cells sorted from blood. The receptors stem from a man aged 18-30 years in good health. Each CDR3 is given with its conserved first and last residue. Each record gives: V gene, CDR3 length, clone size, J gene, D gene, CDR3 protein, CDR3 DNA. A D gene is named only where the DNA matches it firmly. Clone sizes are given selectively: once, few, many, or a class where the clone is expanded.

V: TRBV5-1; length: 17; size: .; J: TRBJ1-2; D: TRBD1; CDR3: CASSLDLGTGRGYGYTF; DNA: TGCGCCAGCAGCTTGGATTTAGGGACAGGGAGAGGCTATGGCTACACCTTC
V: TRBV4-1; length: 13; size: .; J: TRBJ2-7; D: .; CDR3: CASSPTRRGEQYF; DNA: TGCGCCAGCAGCCCTACTAGAAGGGGCGAGCAGTACTTC
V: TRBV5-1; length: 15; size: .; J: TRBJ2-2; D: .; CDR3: CASSLEAPGTGELFF; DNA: TGCGCCAGCAGCTTGGAAGCGCCGGGGACCGGGGAGCTGTTTTTT
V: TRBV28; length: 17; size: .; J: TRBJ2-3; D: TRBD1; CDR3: CASSSRAGGFGADTQYF; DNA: TGTGCCAGCAGTTCCCGAGCAGGGGGCTTTGGCGCAGATACGCAGTATTTT
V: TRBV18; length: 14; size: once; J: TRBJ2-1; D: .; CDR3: CASSPPSEQYEQFF; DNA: TGTGCCAGCTCACCACCATCAGAACAATATGAGCAGTTCTTC
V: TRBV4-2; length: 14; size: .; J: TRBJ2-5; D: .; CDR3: CASSQGAGAETQYF; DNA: TGTGCCAGCAGCCAAGGGGCAGGGGCCGAGACCCAGTACTTC
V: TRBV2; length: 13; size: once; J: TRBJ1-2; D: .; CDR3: CASSEEAFGGYTF; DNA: TGTGCCAGCAGTGAAGAGGCCTTCGGGGGCTACACCTTC
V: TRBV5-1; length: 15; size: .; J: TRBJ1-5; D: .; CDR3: CASSLGEGRHQPQHF; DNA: TGCGCCAGCAGCTTGGGGGAGGGAAGGCATCAGCCCCAGCATTTT
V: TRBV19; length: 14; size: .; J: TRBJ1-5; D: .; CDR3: CASSTVNSNQPQHF; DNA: TGTGCCAGTAGTACTGTTAATAGCAATCAGCCCCAGCATTTT
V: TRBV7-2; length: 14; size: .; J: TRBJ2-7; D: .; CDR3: CASSLGQGRYEQYF; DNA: TGTGCCAGCAGCTTAGGGCAGGGGAGGTACGAGCAGTACTTC
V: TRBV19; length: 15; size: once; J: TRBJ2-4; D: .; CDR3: CASHEGSLAKNIQYF; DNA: TGTGCCAGCCACGAGGGGTCATTAGCCAAAAACATTCAGTACTTC
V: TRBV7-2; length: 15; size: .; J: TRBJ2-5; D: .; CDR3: CASSLSFGGTETQYF; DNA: TGTGCCAGCAGCTTATCTTTCGGCGGGACGGAGACCCAGTACTTC
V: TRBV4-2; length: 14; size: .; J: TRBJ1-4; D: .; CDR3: CASSQEAGLAKLFF; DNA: TGTGCCAGCAGCCAAGAGGCAGGTTTGGCGAAACTGTTTTTT
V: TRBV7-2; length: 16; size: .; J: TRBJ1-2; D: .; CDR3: CASSLIDRSVNYGYTF; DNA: TGTGCCAGCAGCCTAATTGACAGGTCGGTGAACTATGGCTACACCTTC
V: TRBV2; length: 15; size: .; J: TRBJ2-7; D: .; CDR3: CASSEEVGTTYEQYF; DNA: TGTGCCAGCAGTGAAGAGGTTGGCACTACTTACGAGCAGTACTTC
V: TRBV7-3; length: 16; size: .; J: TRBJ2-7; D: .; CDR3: CASSLQVSGTCYEQYF; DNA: TGTGCCAGCAGCTTACAAGTCTCAGGGACCTGCTACGAGCAGTACTTC
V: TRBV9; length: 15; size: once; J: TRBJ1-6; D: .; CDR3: CASSVAGLRESPLHF; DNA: TGTGCCAGCAGCGTAGCAGGACTCAGGGAGTCACCCCTCCACTTT
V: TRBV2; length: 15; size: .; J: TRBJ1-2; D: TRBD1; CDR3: CASRLGTGAGYGYTF; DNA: TGTGCCAGCCGTTTGGGGACAGGGGCCGGCTATGGCTACACCTTC
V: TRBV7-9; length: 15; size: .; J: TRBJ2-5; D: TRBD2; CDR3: CASSLTSGATETQYF; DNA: TGTGCCAGCAGCTTAACTAGCGGGGCAACGGAGACCCAGTACTTC
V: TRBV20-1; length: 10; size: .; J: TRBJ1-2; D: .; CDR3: CSASEIGYTF; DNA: TGCAGTGCTAGTGAGATCGGCTACACCTTC
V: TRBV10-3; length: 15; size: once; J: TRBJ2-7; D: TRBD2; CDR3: CAISQTSGDSYEQYF; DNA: TGTGCCATCAGCCAGACTAGCGGGGACTCCTACGAGCAGTACTTC
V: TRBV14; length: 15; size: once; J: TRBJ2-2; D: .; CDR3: CASSQGATKAGELFF; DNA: TGTGCCAGCAGCCAAGGGGCTACAAAAGCCGGGGAGCTGTTTTTT
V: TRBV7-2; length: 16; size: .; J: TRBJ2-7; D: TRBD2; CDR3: CASSLGLAGGPGEQYF; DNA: TGTGCCAGCAGCTTGGGACTAGCGGGAGGGCCTGGCGAGCAGTACTTC
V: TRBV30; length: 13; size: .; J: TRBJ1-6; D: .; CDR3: CAWSVQSVSPLHF; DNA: TGTGCCTGGAGTGTACAGTCTGTTTCACCCCTCCACTTT
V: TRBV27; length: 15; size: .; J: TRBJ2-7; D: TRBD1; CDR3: CASSPGQGVGDEQYF; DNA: TGTGCCAGCAGTCCCGGACAGGGCGTAGGGGACGAGCAGTACTTC
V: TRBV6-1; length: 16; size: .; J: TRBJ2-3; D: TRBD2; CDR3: CASSETERGGTDTQYF; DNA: TGTGCCAGCAGTGAGACCGAGCGGGGGGGCACAGATACGCAGTATTTT
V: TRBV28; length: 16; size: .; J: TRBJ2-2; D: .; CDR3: CASSSVRDTYTGELFF; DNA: TGTGCCAGCAGTTCGGTCCGGGACACTTACACCGGGGAGCTGTTTTTT
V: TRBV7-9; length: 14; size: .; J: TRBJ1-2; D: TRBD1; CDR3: CASSQIVRGSGYTF; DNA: TGTGCCAGCAGCCAAATCGTCAGGGGGAGTGGCTACACCTTC
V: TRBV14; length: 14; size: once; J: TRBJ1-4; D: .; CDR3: CASSQGDSRLQRVF; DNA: TGTGCCAGCAGCCAAGGAGACAGTAGACTACAACGGGTTTTT
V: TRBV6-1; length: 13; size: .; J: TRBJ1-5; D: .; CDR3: CASCRGVNQPQHF; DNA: TGTGCCAGCTGTCGGGGGGTGAATCAGCCCCAGCATTTT
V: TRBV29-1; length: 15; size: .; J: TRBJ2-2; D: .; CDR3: CSVGWRGQNTGELFF; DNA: TGCAGCGTTGGGTGGCGGGGACAAAACACCGGGGAGCTGTTTTTT
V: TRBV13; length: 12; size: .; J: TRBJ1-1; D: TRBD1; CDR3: CASSSGTGRAFF; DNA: TGTGCCAGCAGCTCCGGGACAGGGAGAGCTTTCTTT
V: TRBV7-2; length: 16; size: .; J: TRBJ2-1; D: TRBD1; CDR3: CASSLLGQGTYNEQFF; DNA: TGTGCCAGCAGCTTATTAGGACAGGGGACCTACAATGAGCAGTTCTTC
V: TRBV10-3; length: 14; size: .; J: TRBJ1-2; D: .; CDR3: CAISSAGLSNGYTF; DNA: TGTGCCATCAGTTCCGCAGGGCTTTCCAATGGCTACACCTTC
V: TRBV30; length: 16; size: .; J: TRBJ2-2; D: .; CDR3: CAWSVTSLINTGELFF; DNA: TGTGCCTGGAGTGTAACGTCGCTAATTAACACCGGGGAGCTGTTTTTT
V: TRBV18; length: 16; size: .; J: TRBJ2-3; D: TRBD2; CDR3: CASSPTSGGPGDTQYF; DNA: TGTGCCAGCTCACCAACTAGCGGGGGGCCAGGAGATACGCAGTATTTT
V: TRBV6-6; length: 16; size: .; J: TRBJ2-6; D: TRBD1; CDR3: CASSGDRVNGANVLTF; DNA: TGTGCCAGCAGTGGGGACAGGGTTAACGGGGCCAACGTCCTGACTTTC
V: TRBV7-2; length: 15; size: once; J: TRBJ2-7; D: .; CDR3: CASSPQGGVSYEQYF; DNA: TGTGCCAGCAGCCCACAGGGGGGGGTTTCATACGAGCAGTACTTC
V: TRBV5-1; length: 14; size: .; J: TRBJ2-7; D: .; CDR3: CASSTRATGYEQYF; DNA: TGCGCCAGCAGCACCCGGGCGACCGGATACGAGCAGTACTTC
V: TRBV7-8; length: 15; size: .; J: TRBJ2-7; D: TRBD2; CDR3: CASSSQLAGGPEQYF; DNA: TGTGCCAGCAGCTCGCAACTAGCGGGAGGACCCGAGCAGTACTTC
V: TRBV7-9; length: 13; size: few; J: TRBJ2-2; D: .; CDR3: CASSFTVTGELFF; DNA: TGTGCCAGCAGCTTTACTGTCACCGGGGAGCTGTTTTTT